Shown below are 30 T cell receptor beta chains from a single sample sequenced in a study of T cells after yellow fever vaccination. TCRdb fed the 5' RACE reads into MiXCR, producing one record per CDR3 protein. The data show just under 600,000 distinct CDR3 sequences, approximately 13% seen once. The sequencing used PBMCs, collected on the day of the yellow fever booster vaccination. These receptor sequences come from a young man who received the YFV17D yellow fever vaccine.

In its sample, this clonotype was seen a few times. The V call is TRBV7-6, the J call TRBJ2-6; D gene ambiguous. The germline CDR1 and CDR2 sequences are SGHVS and FNYEAQ. Trimming stripped 6 bases from V and 6 bases from J, with 12 bases between. This CDR3 is built from 14 residues. In DNA, the CDR3 is TGTGCCAGCAGTGATATTCTGGAGGCCAACGTCCTGACTTTC. This sequence encodes CASSDILEANVLTF.

The chain has TRBV6-5 and TRBJ2-1; the match to TRBD1 covers 10 bases. The V segment lost 2 bases and the J segment 5 bases; nucleotides outside the gene matches: 6. The CDR3 length is 16 residues. Germline values: CDR1 MNHEY, CDR2 SVGAGI. The chain's CDR3 is CASSYPRTGGDNEQFF. The CDR3 DNA reads TGTGCCAGCAGTTACCCTCGGACAGGGGGTGACAATGAGCAGTTCTTC.

This clonotype was seen a few times. The gene calls are TRBV5-1 and TRBJ2-5; unclear D gene. The V end was cut by 7 bases, the J end by 3 bases, with 10 bases between. This CDR3 contains 12 residues. CDR1 and CDR2 (germline): SGHRS, YFSETQ. The CDR3 loop reads CASYNIKETQYF. The CDR3 bases are TGCGCCAGCTACAACATAAAAGAGACCCAGTACTTC.

V usage is TRBV4-3 and J usage is TRBJ1-4; D not resolved. Germline CDR1 LGHNA, CDR2 YSLEER. V lost 2 bases to trimming and J lost 0 bases, with 7 bases between them. This CDR3 contains 15 residues. This CDR3 is CASSQTFATNEKLFF. The CDR3 bases are TGCGCCAGCAGCCAAACTTTCGCAACTAATGAAAAACTGTTTTTT.

This chain uses TRBV29-1 with TRBJ1-1, with D unresolved. Germline V gene sequence: CDR1 SQVTM, CDR2 ANQGSEA. This CDR3 is 11 amino acids long. V was cut by 7 bases and J by 7 bases, with 13 bases left in between. CDR3 sequence reads: CSAQMEDEAFF. The CDR3 nucleotides read TGCAGCGCACAGATGGAGGATGAAGCTTTCTTT.

This clonotype was found a few times. This chain uses TRBV6-6 with TRBJ2-1, with 8 bases matching TRBD2. Germline V gene lookup returns CDR1 MNHNY and CDR2 SVGAGI (reference sequence). The CDR3 runs to 10 residues. The ends lost 7 bases at V and 15 bases at J; junction bases unmatched: 5. The CDR3 DNA reads TGTGCCAGCATAAGCGGGAGAATGTTCTTC. Encoded protein: CASISGRMFF.

The chain combines TRBV9 with TRBJ2-3; 8 nucleotides agree with TRBD2. Germline CDR1 is SGDLS and CDR2 is YYNGEE. Losses at the gene ends were 3 bases for V and 4 bases for J; bases not matched to a gene: 7. This CDR3 spans 15 amino acids. CDR3 in DNA: TGTGCCAGCAGCGCACAGACTAGCGAGGCAGATACGCAGTATTTT. Residues: CASSAQTSEADTQYF.

The J gene is TRBJ2-3, the V gene TRBV5-1; 7 bases match TRBD1. Germline CDR1 reads SGHRS; CDR2 reads YFSETQ. This CDR3 is 15 amino acids long. Germline trimming cut 3 bases from V and 2 bases from J; bases unmatched to any gene: 6. The CDR3 nucleotides are TGCGCCAGCAGCTCTGGGACAGCCGACACAGATACGCAGTATTTT. Protein: CASSSGTADTDTQYF.

This clonotype has only a few counts. The CDR3 spells CASSLAGDGRDEQFF. The CDR3 DNA reads as TGTGCCAGCAGCTTGGCCGGGGACGGGAGGGATGAGCAGTTCTTC. The chain joins TRBV5-4 to TRBJ2-1, with TRBD2 matching over 8 bases. V gave up 0 bases and J gave up 8 bases; unmatched junction bases: 7. Germline assignment: CDR1 SGHNT and CDR2 YYREEE (reference sequence). The CDR3 has 15 amino acids. Looking up the rest from reference TRBV5-4 and TRBJ2-1 gives the full variable domain: ETGVTQSPTHLIKTRGQQVTLRCSSQSGHNTVSWYQQALGQGPQFIFQYYREEENGRGNFPPRFSGLQFPNYSSELNVNALELDDSALYLCASSLAGDGRDEQFFGPGTRLTVL.

In its sample, this clonotype was seen a few times. V gene TRBV12-3 or TRBV12-4 combines with J gene TRBJ2-3; 9 bases are shared with TRBD1. The V and J ends lost 7 bases and 1 base, in that order; junction bases with no gene match: 3. The CDR3 has 14 amino acids. Here the CDR3 reads CASTWDRGTDTQYF. The CDR3 DNA sequence: TGTGCCAGCACCTGGGACAGGGGCACAGATACGCAGTATTTT.

This clonotype was counted only a few times. The J gene is TRBJ2-7, the V gene TRBV20-1; maybe TRBD1 (6 bases). Germline assignment: CDR1 DFQATT and CDR2 SNEGSKA (reference sequence). Trimming shortened V by 4 bases and J by 2 bases, and 12 bases separated the two germline ends. This CDR3 has 13 amino acids. The CDR3 spells CSATGVTTYEQYF. The CDR3 coding sequence is TGCAGTGCTACAGGGGTCACTACCTACGAGCAGTACTTC.

This clonotype was counted only a few times. The chain joins TRBV9 to TRBJ2-2; 13 nucleotides match TRBD2. The V gene end was trimmed by 3 bases and the J gene end by 0 bases; junction bases not matched to a gene: 5. The germline V gene encodes CDR1 SGDLS and CDR2 YYNGEE. The CDR3 runs to 18 residues. The CDR3 is CASSATSGRPPNTGELFF. CDR3 coding DNA: TGTGCCAGCAGCGCGACTAGCGGGAGGCCCCCGAACACCGGGGAGCTGTTTTTT.

This clonotype appeared a few times. The chain couples TRBV20-1 to TRBJ2-1; no reliable D call. The CDR3 consists of 13 residues. Germline loops: CDR1 DFQATT, CDR2 SNEGSKA (reference sequence). The CDR3 reads CTYRSASYNEQFF. As DNA, the CDR3 is TGCACCTACCGAAGCGCTTCCTACAATGAGCAGTTCTTC.

Only a few counts were recorded for this clonotype. This chain connects TRBV2 to TRBJ2-7; D might be TRBD1 (6 bases). Germline V CDR1 and CDR2: SNHLY, FYNNEI. Trimming removed 7 bases at V and 11 bases at J, with 21 bases between. The CDR3 is 13 amino acids. CDR3 sequence: CASKPSEGEQKYF. The CDR3 DNA reads as TGTGCCAGCAAGCCGTCCGAGGGGGAACAGAAGTACTTC.

This clonotype was seen a handful of times. This rearrangement joins TRBV28 to TRBJ2-7; D uncertain. CDR3 length: 13 amino acids. The ends were cut back, 4 bases at V and 3 bases at J, with 10 bases in the middle. Germline assignment: CDR1 MDHEN and CDR2 SYDVKM. Written as DNA, the CDR3 is TGTGCCAGCAGTTATACAGACCTCTACGAGCAGTACTTC. Protein product: CASSYTDLYEQYF.

This clonotype was found a few times. The chain has TRBV24-1 and TRBJ2-1; 7 positions match TRBD2. Germline-derived CDR1 and CDR2 are KGHDR and SFDVKD. V trimming: 10 bases; J trimming: 7 bases; junction bases outside the gene matches: 6. This CDR3 comprises 12 residues. The CDR3, as DNA: TGTGCCACTCATAGCGGGCTGAATGAGCAGTTCTTC. This translates into CATHSGLNEQFF.

This chain joins TRBV29-1 and TRBJ2-7; possible D gene TRBD2, 6 bases. Germline V gene sequence: CDR1 SQVTM, CDR2 ANQGSEA. CDR3 size: 16 residues. Trimming pared 0 bases from V and 1 base from J, leaving 16 bases between. The DNA for the CDR3 is TGCAGCGTTGAAGATAAAACTAGCCTAGGGTCCTACGAGCAGTACTTC. Encoded protein: CSVEDKTSLGSYEQYF.

The chain has TRBV7-2 and TRBJ2-5; possible D gene TRBD1, 5 bases. Germline V gene sequence: CDR1 SGHTA, CDR2 FQGNSA. The CDR3 has 13 amino acids. The V end lost 5 bases, the J end lost 4 bases, and 11 bases lay between the germline ends. The DNA for the CDR3 is TGTGCCAGCAGCCGTCAGGGCGTAGAGACCCAGTACTTC. Encoded protein: CASSRQGVETQYF.

This clonotype turned up a few times. This sequence joins TRBV20-1 and TRBJ2-7, with 8 bases matching TRBD2. CDR3 length equals 14 residues. Germline V gives CDR1 DFQATT, CDR2 SNEGSKA (reference sequence). V lost 0 bases and J lost 6; bases outside the gene matches: 7. The CDR3 DNA reads as TGCAGTGCTAGAGATCTAAGCGGGAGCGGCGAGCAGTACTTC. Translated, it gives CSARDLSGSGEQYF.

In regard to this clonotype: No conserved phenylalanine or tryptophan is present at the end of the CDR3, so a read error is the likely explanation. Because the CDR3's place on the DNA is in doubt, the DNA is left out and the CDR3 is given as listed by TCRdb. The gene calls are TRBV7-2 and TRBJ2-3; the D segment call TRBD1 is taken from the table without a DNA check. The CDR3 contains 11 residues when both ends are counted. The germline gives CDR1 SGHTA, CDR2 FQGNSA. CDR3: CASSPDGPRAG.

The V call is TRBV5-1, the J call TRBJ2-5; a weak D match, TRBD1 (6 bases). The CDR3 is 14 residues long. Germline lookup yields CDR1 SGHRS and CDR2 YFSETQ. Trimming stripped 5 bases from V and 1 base from J, with 12 bases between. The CDR3 loop is CASSWVTGQETQYF. CDR3 bases: TGCGCCAGCAGTTGGGTGACAGGCCAAGAGACCCAGTACTTC.

In this sample, this clonotype turned up a few times. The chain joins TRBV3-1 to TRBJ2-5; 13 positions match TRBD2. CDR1 is LGHDT, CDR2 YNNKEL, per germline (reference sequence). Losses at the gene ends were 4 bases for V and 5 bases for J; bases not matched to a gene: 7. CDR3 length: 16 amino acids. The CDR3 sequence is CASSPGLAGRSETQYF. The CDR3 nucleotides read TGTGCCAGCAGCCCGGGACTAGCGGGACGCTCGGAGACCCAGTACTTC.

The rearrangement joins TRBV30 to TRBJ1-4; 9 bases match TRBD1. This CDR3 region has 16 residues. Per the germline V gene, CDR1 is GTSNPN and CDR2 is SVGIG (reference sequence). Germline trimming cut 4 bases from V and 6 bases from J; bases unmatched to any gene: 12. As DNA, the CDR3 is TGTGCCTGGACCCCCAGGTGGGGACAGGGCGATGAAAAACTGTTTTTT. The encoded protein is CAWTPRWGQGDEKLFF.

This clonotype was seen a few times. The chain carries TRBV27 and TRBJ2-3; 10 bases map to TRBD2. Per germline, CDR1 MNHEY and CDR2 SMNVEV (reference sequence). The CDR3 is 16 residues long. Trimming cost V 1 base and J 6 bases; bases outside gene matches: 7. The CDR3 DNA follows: TGTGCCAGCAGTTTATTCCTAGCGGGAGCGGGGGATACGCAGTATTTT. This sequence encodes CASSLFLAGAGDTQYF.

This clonotype has just a few counts. V and J are TRBV2 and TRBJ2-4; D is tentatively TRBD1 or TRBD2 (5 bases each). Germline-derived CDR1 and CDR2 are SNHLY and FYNNEI. V lost 1 base to trimming and J lost 7 bases, with 11 bases between them. The CDR3 sequence is 14 residues long. CDR3 nucleotides: TGTGCCAGCAGTGAAGGGCCGGGGCCGAACATTCAGTACTTC. Its protein is CASSEGPGPNIQYF. The whole variable domain, remainder taken from reference TRBV2 and TRBJ2-4, is EPEVTQTPSHQVTQMGQEVILRCVPISNHLYFYWYRQILGQKVEFLVSFYNNEISEKSEIFDDQFSVERPDGSNFTLKIRSTKLEDSAMYFCASSEGPGPNIQYFGAGTRLSVL.

In its sample, this clonotype was seen a few times. The chain joins TRBV18 to TRBJ2-7; D assignment may be TRBD1 or TRBD2 (5 bases each). CDR1 and CDR2 (germline): KGHSH, LQKENI. The germline V and J ends were trimmed by 0 bases and 4 bases, with 10 bases remaining between them. The CDR3 length is 14 residues. CDR3 amino acids: CASSPPSGRYEQYF. DNA for the CDR3: TGTGCCAGCTCACCACCTTCGGGACGTTACGAGCAGTACTTC.

The chain couples TRBV29-1 to TRBJ2-3; 8 bases agree with TRBD2. J gave up 5 bases and V 2 bases, and 9 bases lay outside the gene matches. The CDR3 has 15 residues. Per the germline V gene, CDR1 is SQVTM and CDR2 is ANQGSEA. The CDR3 region is CSVESPGLGLDTQYF. The DNA of the CDR3 is TGCAGCGTTGAAAGTCCGGGACTAGGATTAGATACGCAGTATTTT.

This clonotype showed up just a few times. The junction departs from the called germline gene at one end, perhaps through a read error. CDR3 sequence: CLTGTLGHEQFF. As DNA, the CDR3 is TGCCTGACGGGGACGCTAGGCCATGAGCAGTTCTTC. The rearrangement uses TRBV6-6 and TRBJ2-1, with D perhaps assigned TRBD1 or TRBD2 (5 bases each). CDR1 is MNHNY, CDR2 SVGAGI, per germline (reference sequence). The CDR3 consists of 12 residues.

This clonotype was recorded a few times. The gene calls are TRBV12-3 or TRBV12-4 and TRBJ1-5; D ambiguous. With 3 bases removed from V and 3 bases from J, the gap between germline ends came to 9 bases. This CDR3 is 14 amino acids long. The CDR3, as DNA: TGTGCCAGCAGTTTCGAGCAATACAATCAGCCCCAGCATTTT. Translated, it gives CASSFEQYNQPQHF.

V is TRBV11-2 and J is TRBJ2-1; possibly TRBD1 or TRBD2 for D (5 bases each). V dropped 3 bases and J dropped 8 bases, with 14 bases sitting between them. The germline gives CDR1 SGHAT, CDR2 FQNNGV. This CDR3 is built from 14 residues. The chain's CDR3 is CASSFGDLRHEQFF. Here the CDR3 DNA reads TGTGCCAGCAGCTTCGGGGACCTAAGGCATGAGCAGTTCTTC.